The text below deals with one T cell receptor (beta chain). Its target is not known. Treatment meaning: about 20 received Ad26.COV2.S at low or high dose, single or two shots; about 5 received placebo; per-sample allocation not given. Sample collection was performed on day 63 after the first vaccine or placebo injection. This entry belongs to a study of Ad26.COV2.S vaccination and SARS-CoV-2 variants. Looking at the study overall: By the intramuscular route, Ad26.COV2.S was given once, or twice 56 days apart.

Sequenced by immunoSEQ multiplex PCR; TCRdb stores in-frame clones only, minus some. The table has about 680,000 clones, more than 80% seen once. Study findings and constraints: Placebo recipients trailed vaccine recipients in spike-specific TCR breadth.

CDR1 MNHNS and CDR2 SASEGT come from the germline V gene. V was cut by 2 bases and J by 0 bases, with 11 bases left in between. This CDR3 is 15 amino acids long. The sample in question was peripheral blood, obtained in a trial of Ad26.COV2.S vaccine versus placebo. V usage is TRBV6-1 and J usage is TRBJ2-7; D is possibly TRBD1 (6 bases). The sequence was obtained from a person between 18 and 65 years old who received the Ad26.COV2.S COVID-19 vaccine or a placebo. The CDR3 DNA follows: TGTGCCAGCAGTGAACGCGACAGGCACTCCTACGAGCAGTACTTC. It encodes CASSERDRHSYEQYF.